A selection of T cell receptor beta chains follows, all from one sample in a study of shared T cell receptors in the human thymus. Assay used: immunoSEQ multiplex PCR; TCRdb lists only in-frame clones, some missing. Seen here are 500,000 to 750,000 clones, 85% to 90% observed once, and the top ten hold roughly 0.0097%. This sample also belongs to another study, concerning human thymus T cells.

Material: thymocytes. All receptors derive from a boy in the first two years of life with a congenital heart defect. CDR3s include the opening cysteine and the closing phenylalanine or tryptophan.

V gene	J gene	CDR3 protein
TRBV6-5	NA	CASRDRGPSYEQYF
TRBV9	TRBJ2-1	CASSVGTGTGYEQFF
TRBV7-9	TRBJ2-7	CASSLAPPSSYEQYF
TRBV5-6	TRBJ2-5	CASSPRDRGRGETQYF
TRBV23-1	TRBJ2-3	CASSQSIVAAGGPGDTQYF
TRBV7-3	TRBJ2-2	CASSPLGTPLGELFF
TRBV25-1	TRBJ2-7	CASSENGTVHEQYF
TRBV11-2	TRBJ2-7	CASSLAGSYEQYF
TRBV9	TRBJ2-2	CASSASSRDRGGTTGELFF
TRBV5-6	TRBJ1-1	CASSSTGEGSTEAFF
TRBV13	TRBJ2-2	CASSPTGNTGELFF
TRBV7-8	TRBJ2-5	CASSPRDRTHGKTQYF
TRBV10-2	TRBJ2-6	CASKPGTSGRAQEGSGANVLTF
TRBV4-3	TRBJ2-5	CASSLPPAGEGTQETQYF
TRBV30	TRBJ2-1	CAWNQRLAGGNEQFF